Below, 15 T cell receptor beta chains from the same sample are listed, as sequenced in a study of blood T cell repertoires in COVID-19. Only in-frame clones appear in the TCRdb table, and some are missing; sequencing was by immunoSEQ multiplex PCR. The sample has 200,000 to 300,000 clones; roughly 90% are singletons. Input material: PBMCs or T cells enriched from blood (not recorded which). The receptors originated from a woman in her thirties who had recovered from COVID-19.

The chain uses TRBV18 and TRBJ1-2, with 10 nucleotides matching TRBD1. CDR1 and CDR2 from the germline V gene are KGHSH and LQKENI. Unmatched junction bases numbered 6, after V lost 2 bases and J lost 6 bases. The CDR3 contains 15 residues. The CDR3 region is CASSPGGQGQNGYTF. In nucleotides, the CDR3 is TGTGCCAGCTCACCAGGGGGACAGGGGCAGAATGGCTACACCTTC.

J is TRBJ2-7 and V is TRBV10-3; 9 bases agree with TRBD2. The CDR3 is made up of 14 amino acids. Germline V CDR1 and CDR2: ENHRY, SYGVKD. Trimming removed 4 bases from V and 4 bases from J; junction bases left unmatched: 5. In nucleotides, the CDR3 is TGTGCCATCAGTGCGGCGGGAGGGCCTTACGAGCAGTACTTC. Protein sequence: CAISAAGGPYEQYF.

The V call is TRBV7-8, the J call TRBJ1-5; the match to TRBD1 covers 7 bases. V was clipped by 0 bases and J by 2 bases; unmatched bases: 7. From germline, CDR1 is SGHVS and CDR2 FQNEAQ. The length of the CDR3 is 17 residues. CDR3 amino acids: CASSLAYRTGRNQPQHF. The CDR3, as DNA: TGTGCCAGCAGCTTAGCGTATCGGACAGGCCGCAATCAGCCCCAGCATTTT.

The chain combines TRBV6-5 with TRBJ2-1; TRBD2 matches at 13 bases. This CDR3 is built from 15 residues. V shed 4 bases and J 9 bases; nucleotides not matched to a gene: 6. Germline CDR1 MNHEY, CDR2 SVGAGI. DNA for the CDR3: TGTGCCAGCAGTTCCGGGACTAGCGGGAAGGGTGAGCAGTTCTTC. It specifies CASSSGTSGKGEQFF.

V is TRBV7-9 and J is TRBJ1-1; possibly TRBD1 for D (6 bases). The ends were cut back, 8 bases at V and 0 bases at J, with 10 bases in the middle. This CDR3 has 13 residues. Germline V gene lookup returns CDR1 SEHNR and CDR2 FQNEAQ (reference sequence). CDR3 loop: CASGGQMNTEAFF. In DNA, the CDR3 is TGTGCCAGCGGCGGACAGATGAACACTGAAGCTTTCTTT. Full variable domain (outside the CDR3, taken from reference TRBV7-9 and TRBJ1-1): DTGVSQNPRHKITKRGQNVTFRCDPISEHNRLYWYRQTLGQGPEFLTYFQNEAQLEKSRLLSDRFSAERPKGSFSTLEIQRTEQGDSAMYLCASGGQMNTEAFFGQGTRLTVV.

J is TRBJ1-1 and V is TRBV19, with D tentatively TRBD1 (6 bases). CDR1 and CDR2 from the germline V gene are LNHDA and SQIVND (reference sequence). V was clipped by 4 bases and J by 4 bases, with 16 bases between them. The CDR3 has 15 amino acids. The CDR3 here is CASSTTGGRGTEAFF. In DNA, the CDR3 is TGTGCCAGTAGTACCACGGGGGGGCGTGGCACTGAAGCTTTCTTT.

The chain carries TRBV30 and TRBJ2-7; 8 nucleotides agree with TRBD1. The CDR3 covers 13 residues. J was trimmed by 6 bases and V by 1 base; bases with no gene match: 5. Germline CDR1 GTSNPN, CDR2 SVGIG (reference sequence). The CDR3 protein is CAWSGTGFAEQYF. DNA for the CDR3: TGTGCCTGGAGTGGGACAGGGTTCGCCGAGCAGTACTTC.

The rearrangement links TRBV27 to TRBJ2-7; 11 nucleotides line up with TRBD1. V was clipped by 5 bases and J by 3 bases; unmatched bases: 12. Germline CDR1 is MNHEY and CDR2 is SMNVEV (reference sequence). There are 17 residues in the CDR3. CDR3 nucleotides: TGTGCCAGCAGTCTGTCCACCTCCGGGACAGGGGGCTACGAGCAGTACTTC. Translation: CASSLSTSGTGGYEQYF.

This rearrangement joins TRBV4-3 to TRBJ1-2, with 8 bases identical to TRBD1. Germline V gene lookup returns CDR1 LGHNA and CDR2 YSLEER. This CDR3 contains 16 residues. V lost 0 bases and J lost 8; bases outside the gene matches: 11. The CDR3 nucleotides are TGCGCCAGCAGCCAAGAATTAGGGCAGGGGGCCCGCGGCTACACCTTC. Protein: CASSQELGQGARGYTF.

The chain couples TRBV28 to TRBJ1-2; 9 bases are a match to TRBD1. Germline trimming cut 5 bases from V and 1 base from J; bases unmatched to any gene: 11. Germline assignment: CDR1 MDHEN and CDR2 SYDVKM. The CDR3 has 17 residues. CDR3: CASSPSGQGRSNYGYTF. The CDR3 nucleotides are TGTGCCAGCAGTCCCTCGGGACAGGGAAGAAGTAACTATGGCTACACCTTC.

V is TRBV24-1 and J is TRBJ1-1, with 8 nucleotides matching TRBD1. The CDR3 sequence is 13 residues long. Per germline, CDR1 KGHDR and CDR2 SFDVKD. J lost 4 bases, V lost 6 bases, and 3 bases had no gene match. The CDR3 sequence: CATSFTGGTEAFF. CDR3 nucleotide sequence: TGTGCCACCAGTTTTACAGGGGGCACTGAAGCTTTCTTT.

This clone appeared once. V usage is TRBV28 and J usage is TRBJ2-7, with TRBD2 as a possible D gene (5 bases). Germline-derived CDR1 and CDR2 are MDHEN and SYDVKM. V lost 2 bases, J lost 0 bases, and 11 bases lay in between. CDR3 length: 15 residues. For the CDR3, the DNA is TGTGCCAGCAGTTTAATCTTTCGGGACTCCTACGAGCAGTACTTC. It yields the protein CASSLIFRDSYEQYF.

The chain recombines TRBV28 with TRBJ1-2; TRBD1 matches at 12 bases. CDR3 length equals 15 residues. Germline CDR1 reads MDHEN; CDR2 reads SYDVKM. Unmatched junction bases numbered 5, after V lost 5 bases and J lost 4 bases. The CDR3 reads CASSLRDRGLYGYTF. The CDR3 DNA sequence: TGTGCCAGCAGTCTTCGGGACAGGGGGCTCTATGGCTACACCTTC.

The chain carries TRBV23-1 and TRBJ2-1; 7 bases fit TRBD2. TRBV23-1 counts as an open reading frame of uncertain function. The CDR3 consists of 16 residues. V dropped 4 bases and J dropped 1; count of bases not matched to a gene: 7. The CDR3 DNA follows: TGCGCCAGCAGTCCACGAGCGGGGTTTTCCTACAATGAGCAGTTCTTC. This encodes CASSPRAGFSYNEQFF.

This clone was recorded a few times. The chain has TRBV24-1 and TRBJ1-1; no reliable D call. From germline, CDR1 is KGHDR and CDR2 SFDVKD. The CDR3 extends over 11 amino acids. Trimming removed 9 bases at V and 1 base at J, with 5 bases between. CDR3 protein: CATSGNTEAFF. The CDR3 nucleotides read TGTGCCACCTCAGGGAACACTGAAGCTTTCTTT.